These 3 T cell receptor beta chains originate from one sample sequenced in a study of blood T cell repertoires in COVID-19. Profiled with immunoSEQ multiplex PCR; TCRdb holds only in-frame clones, not every one. This sample has 300,000 to 350,000 clones; approximately 83% occur once, and the top ten carry around 2.2%. Material: PBMCs or T cells enriched from blood (not recorded which). The source of these receptors is a man aged 25 to 40 who had recovered from COVID-19.

The chain uses TRBV7-2 and TRBJ1-2, with 9 bases lining up with TRBD1. The CDR3 extends over 15 amino acids. Germline-derived CDR1 and CDR2 are SGHTA and FQGNSA. V gave up 1 base and J gave up 8 bases; unmatched junction bases: 8. This CDR3 is CASSLVSQGAFGYTF. The CDR3 DNA is TGTGCCAGCAGCTTAGTATCACAGGGGGCTTTCGGCTACACCTTC.

This clone was found once. The genes are TRBV6-1 and TRBJ2-7, with a weak D call TRBD1 (6 bases). The CDR3 extends over 15 amino acids. Trimming shortened V by 2 bases and J by 4 bases, and 15 bases separated the two germline ends. Germline lookup yields CDR1 MNHNS and CDR2 SASEGT. CDR3 DNA sequence: TGTGCCAGCAGTGAAAGTCCGGCAGGGGCTTACGAGCAGTACTTC. It specifies CASSESPAGAYEQYF.

The chain couples TRBV25-1 to TRBJ2-2, with TRBD1 matching over 7 bases. The CDR3 is 15 residues long. Germline assignment: CDR1 MGHDK and CDR2 SYGVNS. V lost 7 bases and J lost 4; bases outside the gene matches: 9. The chain's CDR3 is CASTPSQGPTGELFF. DNA for the CDR3: TGTGCCAGCACACCGTCACAGGGGCCCACCGGGGAGCTGTTTTTT.